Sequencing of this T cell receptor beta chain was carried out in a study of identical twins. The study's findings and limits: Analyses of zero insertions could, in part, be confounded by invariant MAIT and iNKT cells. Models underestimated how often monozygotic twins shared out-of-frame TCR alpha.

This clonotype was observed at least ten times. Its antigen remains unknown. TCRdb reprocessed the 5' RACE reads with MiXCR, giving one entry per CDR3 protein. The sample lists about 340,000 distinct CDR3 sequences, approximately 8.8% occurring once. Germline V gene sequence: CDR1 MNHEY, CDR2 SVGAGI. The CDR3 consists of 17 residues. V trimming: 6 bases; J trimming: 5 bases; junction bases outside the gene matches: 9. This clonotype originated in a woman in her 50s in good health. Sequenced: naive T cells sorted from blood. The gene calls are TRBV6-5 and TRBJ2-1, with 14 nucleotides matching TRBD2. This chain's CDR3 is CASSRRLAGGINNEQFF. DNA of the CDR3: TGTGCCAGCAGCCGCCGACTAGCGGGAGGGATTAACAATGAGCAGTTCTTC.